This T cell receptor beta chain was captured in a study of blood T cell repertoires in COVID-19. For the study at large: Samples representing acute and convalescent COVID-19 were sourced from the United States, Italy and Spain. From T cells, B-cell-depleted T cells, or PBMCs came the material, which was cDNA or gDNA.

Authors' analysis steps: How many nucleated cells were present was estimated from reference gene primer amplification. Assay used: immunoSEQ multiplex PCR; TCRdb lists only in-frame clones, some missing. The DNA was the basis for D and trimming; V, J and clone size are from that table. This table holds about 160,000 clones, roughly 81% found once. Sequencing was done on a sample of peripheral blood. This receptor was obtained from a woman in her sixties or seventies with COVID-19, enrolled during active disease.

This chain's CDR3 is CASSLGHTNGYTF. For the CDR3, the DNA is TGTGCCAGCAGCTTAGGGCACACTAATGGCTACACCTTC. This sequence joins TRBV7-9 and TRBJ1-2, with unresolved D. Trimming removed 1 base at V and 6 bases at J, with 9 bases between. This CDR3 is 13 amino acids long. From germline, CDR1 is SEHNR and CDR2 FQNEAQ (reference sequence).